These 24 T cell receptor beta chains share one sample of origin, sequenced in a study of metastatic and nonmetastatic thyroid tumors. Not a single patient had been given any form of treatment at any point before undergoing thyroid surgery. Using MiXCR, TCRdb reanalyzed the PCR reads. This sample has around 45,000 clones; about 4% occur once, and the top ten carry 9.8%. What was sequenced was blood. The receptors were gathered from a female donor with papillary thyroid cancer or a benign thyroid nodule (not recorded which). Some clones in this sample may be carry-over from other donors' samples.

This clone has more than one count but fewer than ten. This chain joins TRBV6-1 and TRBJ1-4; perhaps TRBD1 as D (6 bases). The CDR3 has 15 residues. The germline V and J ends were trimmed by 5 bases and 3 bases, with 13 bases remaining between them. The germline gives CDR1 MNHNS, CDR2 SASEGT. The CDR3 is CASSRKGVSNEKLFF. In DNA, the CDR3 is TGTGCCAGCAGTAGGAAGGGGGTGTCTAATGAAAAACTGTTTTTT.

This clone was picked up a small number of times. The chain couples TRBV5-1 to TRBJ1-4; 8 nucleotides agree with TRBD1. Germline values: CDR1 SGHRS, CDR2 YFSETQ. CDR3 size: 17 residues. J gave up 3 bases and V 4 bases, and 11 bases lay outside the gene matches. CDR3 residues: CASSTGTGGVSNEKLFF. As DNA, the CDR3 is TGCGCCAGCAGCACCGGGACAGGAGGAGTCTCTAATGAAAAACTGTTTTTT.

In this sample, this clone turned up many times. The sample carries other DNA sequences with the same CDR3. The chain uses TRBV4-1 and TRBJ2-7; 8 bases are shared with TRBD1. Germline assignment: CDR1 MGHRA and CDR2 YSYEKL. V lost 4 bases, J lost 4 bases, and 9 bases stayed unmatched. The CDR3 loop spans 15 amino acids. DNA of the CDR3: TGCGCCAGCAGCCGCCGGACAGGGCCCCAATACGAGCAGTACTTC. As protein: CASSRRTGPQYEQYF.

This clone was detected only a few times. The gene calls are TRBV28 and TRBJ1-3; D unclear. This CDR3 is 15 amino acids long. CDR1 MDHEN and CDR2 SYDVKM come from the germline V gene. Between the trimmed V and J ends, which lost 8 bases and 0 bases, there was a span of 14 bases. In nucleotides, the CDR3 is TGTGCCAGCGGGTTTCCAGCAAACTCTGGAAACACCATATATTTT. It codes for CASGFPANSGNTIYF.

Many counts were recorded for this clone. The chain employs TRBV6-1 and TRBJ1-4; D uncertain. V gave up 0 bases and J gave up 7 bases, with 9 bases separating them. The CDR3 sequence is 14 residues long. Germline V gives CDR1 MNHNS, CDR2 SASEGT. DNA for the CDR3: TGTGCCAGCAGTGAAGCGCGGTGGAGTGAAAAACTGTTTTTT. Translating it yields CASSEARWSEKLFF.

This clone has ten or more counts. V gene TRBV24-1 combines with J gene TRBJ2-3; 8 nucleotides match TRBD1. The germline CDR1 and CDR2 sequences are KGHDR and SFDVKD. J gave up 4 bases and V 3 bases, and 8 bases lay outside the gene matches. This CDR3 is built from 16 residues. CDR3 in DNA: TGTGCCACCAGTGATAACACAGGGGGAGTGTCAGATACGCAGTATTTT. Translated, it gives CATSDNTGGVSDTQYF.

This clone appeared a few times. V usage is TRBV6-1 and J usage is TRBJ1-2, with D unclear. V lost 1 base to trimming and J lost 6 bases, with 15 bases between them. Germline CDR1 reads MNHNS; CDR2 reads SASEGT. This CDR3 is 15 amino acids long. CDR3 coding DNA: TGTGCCAGCAGTGAAGGCAGCGAGGGTATCAATGGCTACACCTTC. Protein sequence: CASSEGSEGINGYTF.

This clone is termed medium-sized. The chain couples TRBV6-1 to TRBJ2-7, with D perhaps matching TRBD1 or TRBD2 (5 bases each). In germline, CDR1 is MNHNS, CDR2 SASEGT. The V end was cut by 0 bases, the J end by 3 bases, with 9 bases between. The CDR3 sequence is 14 residues long. The DNA of the CDR3 is TGTGCCAGCAGTGAAGCAGGGGAGAGCTACGAGCAGTACTTC. Translating it yields CASSEAGESYEQYF.

This clone was seen many times. The V and J genes are TRBV13 and TRBJ2-7, with TRBD2 matching 13 bases. The trim removed 6 bases at V and 5 bases at J, leaving 7 bases unmatched. The CDR3 covers 15 residues. Germline loops: CDR1 PRHDT, CDR2 FYEKMQ (reference sequence). Here the CDR3 DNA reads TGTGCCAGCAGAAAAGGACTAGCGGGAGTTCACGAGCAGTACTTC. Amino acid sequence: CASRKGLAGVHEQYF.

The table lists this clone with a few counts. This may be a read error: a much more frequent sequence differs by one nucleotide. In the same sample, other DNA sequences code for this CDR3. The chain has TRBV3-1 and TRBJ1-2; D is possibly TRBD1 (5 bases). The CDR3 consists of 14 residues. Germline CDR1 and CDR2: LGHDT and YNNKEL (reference sequence). For the CDR3, the DNA is TGCGCCAGCAGCCAAGGCAGGGACAACTATGGCTACACCTTC. Its translation: CASSQGRDNYGYTF.

The sample holds a few counts of this clone. The chain couples TRBV27 to TRBJ1-1; a weak D match, TRBD1 (5 bases). The V end was cut by 4 bases, the J end by 10 bases, with 16 bases between. The germline V gene encodes CDR1 MNHEY and CDR2 SMNVEV (reference sequence). The CDR3 spans 13 residues. DNA for the CDR3: TGTGCCAGCAGTTCGGGGACGGGTGGGGCAGCTTTCTTT. This translates into CASSSGTGGAAFF.

This clone was observed many times. This chain uses TRBV9 with TRBJ2-3; 7 bases line up with TRBD1. CDR3 length equals 15 residues. CDR1 and CDR2 (germline): SGDLS, YYNGEE. Germline trimming cut 3 bases from V and 1 base from J; bases unmatched to any gene: 5. The CDR3: CASSARDRGTDTQYF. In DNA form, the CDR3 reads TGTGCCAGCAGCGCCCGGGACAGAGGCACAGATACGCAGTATTTT.

This clone was detected ten times or more. The V and J genes are TRBV19 and TRBJ2-2; TRBD2 is a possible D gene (6 bases). The V and J ends lost 3 bases and 1 base respectively, with 9 bases between them. The germline V gene encodes CDR1 LNHDA and CDR2 SQIVND (reference sequence). CDR3 length equals 15 residues. This CDR3 reads CASSILAVNTGELFF. In nucleotides, the CDR3 is TGTGCCAGTAGTATCTTAGCGGTGAACACCGGGGAGCTGTTTTTT.

This clone was seen many times. The chain has TRBV25-1 and TRBJ2-3; D unclear. This CDR3 region has 10 residues. Trimming cost V 4 bases and J 6 bases, with 2 bases left between them. Germline-derived CDR1 and CDR2 are MGHDK and SYGVNS. CDR3 region: CASSGDTQYF. CDR3 bases: TGTGCCAGCAGTGGGGATACGCAGTATTTT.

This clone was picked up a small number of times. The rearrangement links TRBV19 to TRBJ1-2; no definite D call. Between the trimmed V and J ends, which lost 7 bases and 2 bases, there was a span of 26 bases. Germline V gene sequence: CDR1 LNHDA, CDR2 SQIVND (reference sequence). The CDR3 has 18 residues. The CDR3 coding sequence is TGTGCCAGTAACGCCCGAGGCAGATCAGTTAGAAAAAACTATGGCTACACCTTC. Encoded protein: CASNARGRSVRKNYGYTF.

In its sample, this clone was seen a few times. The chain employs TRBV7-6 and TRBJ2-7; possible D gene TRBD1, 5 bases. CDR3 length: 17 residues. Germline CDR1 reads SGHVS; CDR2 reads FNYEAQ. V lost 5 bases, J lost 0 bases, and 20 bases lay in between. The CDR3 loop reads CASSIMAGTGASYEQYF. The CDR3 DNA sequence: TGTGCCAGCAGCATTATGGCCGGTACAGGCGCCTCCTACGAGCAGTACTTC. The whole variable domain, filled in from reference TRBV7-6 and TRBJ2-7, reads GAGVSQSPRYKVTKRGQDVALRCDPISGHVSLYWYRQALGQGPEFLTYFNYEAQQDKSGLPNDRFSAERPEGSISTLTIQRTEQRDSAMYRCASSIMAGTGASYEQYFGPGTRLTVT.

In this sample, this clone turned up many times. Other DNA sequences in the same sample also yield this CDR3. The gene calls are TRBV12-3 or TRBV12-4 and TRBJ2-1, with TRBD2 matching 7 bases. CDR3 size: 15 residues. Losses at the gene ends were 7 bases for V and 7 bases for J; bases not matched to a gene: 13. The CDR3 bases are TGTGCCAGCACCCCGGGGGAGGGCCCGTTTAATGAGCAGTTCTTC. This translates into CASTPGEGPFNEQFF.

In this sample, this clone turned up many times. The chain recombines TRBV20-1 with TRBJ2-3, with D possibly matching TRBD1 (6 bases). V shed 3 bases and J shed 6 bases, with 19 bases lying between them. The CDR3 has 15 amino acids. The germline V gene has CDR1 DFQATT and CDR2 SNEGSKA (reference sequence). CDR3 bases: TGCAGTGCTAGTTTTCAGGCAGGGGAAGGGGATACGCAGTATTTT. Translating it yields CSASFQAGEGDTQYF.

This clone was seen many times. The chain has TRBV20-1 and TRBJ2-3, with D possibly TRBD1 on 6 matching bases. CDR3 length: 11 amino acids. Trimming left V 6 bases short and J 6 bases short, with 10 bases between. The germline V gene has CDR1 DFQATT and CDR2 SNEGSKA (reference sequence). CDR3 loop: CSARTGDTQYF. The CDR3 nucleotides read TGCAGTGCCCGCACAGGGGATACGCAGTATTTT.

This clone showed up just a few times. This chain joins TRBV24-1 and TRBJ1-2, with 7 bases matching TRBD1. J gave up 6 bases and V 4 bases, and 7 bases lay outside the gene matches. The V gene's germline CDR1 is KGHDR and CDR2 SFDVKD. The CDR3 totals 14 residues. CDR3 sequence (DNA): TGTGCCACCAGTGACCCTGTGACAGGGAATGGCTACACCTTC. It is translated as CATSDPVTGNGYTF.

V usage is TRBV18 and J usage is TRBJ1-5; 9 bases are shared with TRBD1. The CDR3 runs 15 residues. Germline lookup yields CDR1 KGHSH and CDR2 LQKENI. V lost 2 bases and J lost 6; bases outside the gene matches: 5. DNA for the CDR3: TGTGCCAGCTCACCAGACACAGGGGGCGGTCAGCCCCAGCATTTT. As protein: CASSPDTGGGQPQHF.

This clone has only a few counts. V gene TRBV7-6 combines with J gene TRBJ2-1; no clear D gene. The CDR3 is 11 amino acids. The V gene's germline CDR1 is SGHVS and CDR2 FNYEAQ. Trimming stripped 1 base from V and 9 bases from J, with 4 bases between. The CDR3 sequence: CASSLGGEQFF. As DNA, the CDR3 is TGTGCCAGCAGCTTAGGGGGTGAGCAGTTCTTC.

This clone occurred many times. The V call is TRBV4-1, the J call TRBJ2-1; TRBD2 aligns across 9 bases. The CDR3 spans 17 residues. V shed 1 base, J shed 6 bases, and the junction held 10 bases outside the gene matches. Germline assignment: CDR1 MGHRA and CDR2 YSYEKL. The CDR3 nucleotides read TGCGCCAGCAGCCAAGGGGTTGGCGGGAGGGCCTCCAATGAGCAGTTCTTC. Amino acids: CASSQGVGGRASNEQFF.

Comment on this clone: Other nucleotide sequences in the sample specify the same CDR3. The chain joins TRBV5-6 to TRBJ2-2, with D possibly matching TRBD1 (5 bases). Germline CDR1 is SGHDT and CDR2 is YYEEEE. The CDR3 totals 14 residues. Trimming stripped 4 bases from V and 8 bases from J, with 15 bases between. The CDR3 protein is CASSLYEWTGELFF. CDR3 DNA sequence: TGTGCCAGCAGCCTTTATGAGTGGACAGGGGAGCTGTTTTTT.